Below are 14 T cell receptor beta chains sequenced from a single sample in a study of sequential checkpoint blockade in melanoma (dated 2019 in TCRdb). In light of the paper, this sample's treatment or condition label describes: randomized to nivolumab then ipilimumab (arm A) or the reverse (arm B). Libraries were made using the immunoSEQ multiplex PCR assay. This is the immuneACCESS table as TCRdb keeps it, with only in-frame sequences that have V and J called. A part of the clones is gone; compared with another copy, unresolved V genes explain less than half, and the rest is unexplained. The sample profile shows about 20,000 clones; roughly four fifths of them were found once. The top ten constitute about 51% of the sample. Sequenced here: CD8+ T cells sorted from blood (inferred from file names), sampled from a patient given nivolumab and ipilimumab in sequence. The receptors stem from a human donor with melanoma.

The rearrangement joins TRBV9 to TRBJ1-6; D is uncertain. Trimming took off 3 bases at V and 3 bases at J, with 7 bases between the two ends. The CDR3 runs 14 residues. CDR1 is SGDLS and CDR2 is YYNGEE in the germline V gene. In DNA form, the CDR3 reads TGTGCCAGCAGCGGTGGGCTCTATAATTCACCCCTCCACTTT. Protein: CASSGGLYNSPLHF.

J is TRBJ1-6 and V is TRBV11-2; no clear D. The V gene's germline CDR1 is SGHAT and CDR2 FQNNGV. The V end was cut by 5 bases, the J end by 5 bases, with 13 bases between. The CDR3 is made up of 15 amino acids. The CDR3 nucleotides are TGTGCCAGCAGCAATGCAACAGCCGATAATTCACCCCTCCACTTT. Encoded protein: CASSNATADNSPLHF. The variable domain in full, completed from reference TRBV11-2 and TRBJ1-6, reads EAGVAQSPRYKIIEKRQSVAFWCNPISGHATLYWYQQILGQGPKLLIQFQNNGVVDDSQLPKDRFSAERLKGVDSTLKIQPAKLEDSAVYLCASSNATADNSPLHFGNGTRLTVT.

V and J are TRBV9 and TRBJ1-2, with 8 bases aligning to TRBD1. The germline gives CDR1 SGDLS, CDR2 YYNGEE. Germline trimming cut 3 bases from V and 3 bases from J; bases unmatched to any gene: 7. This CDR3 contains 15 residues. The CDR3 bases are TGTGCCAGCAGCGACGGACAGGGTGCATACTATGGCTACACCTTC. This encodes CASSDGQGAYYGYTF.

The chain joins TRBV9 to TRBJ2-2; D not certain. Per the germline V gene, CDR1 is SGDLS and CDR2 is YYNGEE. V was clipped by 0 bases and J by 6 bases, with 6 bases between them. The CDR3 consists of 13 residues. The CDR3 reads CASSVDMSGELFF. DNA of the CDR3: TGTGCCAGCAGCGTAGACATGTCCGGGGAGCTGTTTTTT.

The CDR3, as DNA: TGTGCCAGCAGTCCGGGACAGGGAAGCTACAATGAGCAGTTCTTC. This gives the protein CASSPGQGSYNEQFF. The chain couples TRBV27 to TRBJ2-1; 9 bases match TRBD1. CDR1 and CDR2 (germline): MNHEY, SMNVEV (reference sequence). The CDR3 sequence is 15 residues long. V lost 5 bases to trimming and J lost 3 bases; unmatched junction nucleotides: 5.

The chain recombines TRBV7-9 with TRBJ2-2; TRBD2 is a possible D gene (6 bases). Deletions cut 5 bases from V and 10 bases from J, with 14 bases between. This CDR3 comprises 13 residues. Germline CDR1 SEHNR, CDR2 FQNEAQ (reference sequence). The CDR3 region has the DNA TGTGCCAGCAGCCCCTGGGGGGACCAGGAGCTGTTTTTT. Amino acid sequence: CASSPWGDQELFF.

V and J are TRBV10-3 and TRBJ2-7; 10 nucleotides line up with TRBD1. The germline gives CDR1 ENHRY, CDR2 SYGVKD. V was clipped by 7 bases and J by 2 bases; unmatched bases: 5. CDR3 size: 14 residues. CDR3 bases: TGTGCCATCAACGACAGGGGGCCTCCCTACGAGCAGTACTTC. Translated: CAINDRGPPYEQYF.

Comment on this clone: An end of the junction differs from the germline gene, which may be a read error. The chain employs TRBV4-3 and TRBJ2-7, with D uncertain. This CDR3 has 15 residues. Germline V gene sequence: CDR1 LGHNA, CDR2 YSLEER. The CDR3, as DNA: TGCGCCAGCAGCCAAGTATACCCCACGTCCTACGAACAGTACTTC. Translation: CASSQVYPTSYEQYF.

The J gene is TRBJ1-5, the V gene TRBV28; TRBD1 agrees at 9 bases. The V segment lost 3 bases and the J segment 4 bases; nucleotides outside the gene matches: 4. CDR3 length equals 15 residues. Germline loops: CDR1 MDHEN, CDR2 SYDVKM. CDR3 sequence (DNA): TGTGCCAGCAGTTTTCGGGACAGGGTTAATCAGCCCCAGCATTTT. This encodes CASSFRDRVNQPQHF.

This sequence joins TRBV28 and TRBJ2-5, with TRBD1 matching 12 bases. This CDR3 is 14 amino acids long. J lost 5 bases, V lost 4 bases, and 2 bases had no gene match. The germline CDR1 and CDR2 sequences are MDHEN and SYDVKM. The CDR3 DNA reads TGTGCCAGCAGTTGGGACAGGGGGCCGGAGACCCAGTACTTC. Its protein product is CASSWDRGPETQYF.

This clone was counted only a few times. This chain joins TRBV5-8 and TRBJ2-3; D perhaps matches TRBD1 (6 bases). Germline values: CDR1 SGHTS, CDR2 YDEGEE. The CDR3 consists of 14 residues. V lost 4 bases, J lost 6 bases, and 15 bases lay in between. The CDR3 here is CASSPTTRGDTQYF. Written as DNA, the CDR3 is TGTGCCAGCAGCCCTACAACCAGGGGCGATACGCAGTATTTT. The complete variable domain, with remaining parts taken from reference TRBV5-8 and TRBJ2-3, reads EAGVTQSPTHLIKTRGQQATLRCSPISGHTSVYWYQQALGLGLQFLLWYDEGEERNRGNFPPRFSGRQFPNYSSELNVNALELEDSALYLCASSPTTRGDTQYFGPGTRLTVL.

The gene calls are TRBV7-2 and TRBJ2-7, with D perhaps matching TRBD2 (6 bases). Looked up from germline, CDR1 is SGHTA and CDR2 is FQGNSA. Trimming removed 0 bases at V and 2 bases at J, with 8 bases between. There are 14 residues in the CDR3. The CDR3 loop is CASSLARGTYEQYF. In DNA, the CDR3 is TGTGCCAGCAGCTTAGCGCGCGGGACCTACGAGCAGTACTTC. The full variable domain, in which reference TRBV7-2 and TRBJ2-7 provide the parts outside the CDR3, is GAGVSQSPSNKVTEKGKDVELRCDPISGHTALYWYRQSLGQGLEFLIYFQGNSAPDKSGLPSDRFSAERTGGSVSTLTIQRTQQEDSAVYLCASSLARGTYEQYFGPGTRLTVT.

This clone showed up just once. The chain has TRBV7-9 and TRBJ1-1; no clear D gene. The germline CDR1 and CDR2 sequences are SEHNR and FQNEAQ (reference sequence). CDR3 size: 12 residues. The V gene lost 8 bases and the J gene lost 7 bases, with 14 bases spanning the gap. CDR3 DNA sequence: TGTGCCAGCTCATCCCCCGAGGGTGAAGCTTTCTTT. Protein: CASSSPEGEAFF.

This clone has more than one count but fewer than ten. CDR3 protein: CSVASEVSSTDTQYF. The DNA of the CDR3 is TGCAGCGTTGCTAGTGAGGTCTCTTCCACAGATACGCAGTATTTT. The chain links TRBV29-1 to TRBJ2-3; D remains unclear. Germline CDR1 is SQVTM and CDR2 is ANQGSEA. The CDR3 totals 15 residues. The V and J ends lost 4 bases and 2 bases respectively, with 16 bases between them.